This TCR beta chain was recorded in a study of shared clonotypes between healthy human individuals. This clone has only one observation. Its antigen remains unidentified. Study results and caveats: Sorted-subset samples were not fully sequenced, rarefaction indicated.

In the naive CD8 group, cells lacked CD45RO and were positively selected for CCR7, so terminally differentiated effector memory CD45RA+ cells were left out. Sequenced by immunoSEQ multiplex PCR; TCRdb stores in-frame clones only, minus some. The top ten hold roughly 1.7% of the sample, which has some 2,100,000 clones, more than 85% seen once. V lost 7 bases and J lost 7, with 26 bases in between. This CDR3 is built from 16 residues. The germline gives CDR1 SGHTA, CDR2 FQGTGA. The chain is built from TRBV7-3 and TRBJ2-7; D gene ambiguous. The source material was naive CD8+ T cells from PBMCs. This TCR came from a man younger than 35 in good health. Some clones in this sample may be carry-over from other donors' samples. This chain's CDR3 is CASTSRAGGYLEEQYF. CDR3 in DNA: TGTGCCAGCACCTCCCGAGCAGGCGGTTATTTGGAGGAGCAGTACTTC.